This T cell receptor (beta chain) was captured by sequencing in a study of PD-1 blockade in mismatch repair-deficient tumors. Every patient had mismatch repair deficiency by PCR or immunohistochemistry. The TCR-sequenced patients were a few responders to pembrolizumab. The study, taken as a whole, reports: After pembrolizumab, tumor-resident clones rose rapidly, then generally contracted before radiologic responses.

The assay was immunoSEQ multiplex PCR, and TCRdb's table has in-frame clones only and misses some. The profile shows approximately 100,000 clones, about four fifths of them singletons. Notes on this clone: The antigen is unknown.

The V end was cut by 5 bases, the J end by 3 bases, with 10 bases between. The V gene's germline CDR1 is ENHRY and CDR2 SYGVKD. The CDR3 is 13 residues long. The TCR comes from an adult with mismatch repair-deficient cancer. The sample consisted of peripheral blood, taken approximately 36 weeks after starting pembrolizumab. The gene calls are TRBV10-3 and TRBJ2-5; weak D call: TRBD1 (6 bases). The CDR3 region is CAISKTGEETQYF. The DNA for the CDR3 is TGTGCCATCAGTAAGACAGGAGAAGAGACCCAGTACTTC.